What follows is one TCR beta chain and its context. Its cognate antigen is unknown. Indicated time point: baseline, week 1 (first vaccination visit). Treatment reported: pre-vaccination baseline after standard-of-care therapy. Those who donated had recent WHO grade 3 or 4 IDH1-mutant, ATRX-lost astrocytomas. Germline CDR1 and CDR2: SGHNT and YYREEE (reference sequence). V lost 0 bases and J lost 8, with 9 bases in between. The CDR3 extends over 13 amino acids. This entry comes from a study of a mutant IDH1 vaccine in newly diagnosed glioma. Whole-study context: It was radiotherapy, temozolomide, or both that patients received previously, with most receiving both.

Sequencing used immunoSEQ multiplex PCR; TCRdb keeps in-frame clones, though not all of them. The sample includes around 56,000 clones, around 90% of them seen just once. Overall study results and limits: Vaccine-induced immune responses were detected in around 93% of patients. No link was apparently found between pseudoprogression and changes in top peripheral T cell clonotypes.

The chain links TRBV5-4 to TRBJ1-3; a possible D gene is TRBD1 (6 bases). The sequence was collected from a man over 45 with glioma. Sequencing used PBMCs, obtained from a glioma patient treated with radiotherapy, temozolomide or both. The CDR3 coding sequence is TGTGCCAGCAGCTTGGTAGGGGGAGACACCATATATTTT. It encodes CASSLVGGDTIYF.